The next 27 T cell receptor beta chains were all read from a single sample in a study of cytomegalovirus exposure and HLA in healthy donors. Primers included in the PCR were 60 Vbeta and 13 Jbeta primers. Measured with immunoSEQ multiplex PCR; TCRdb has only the in-frame clones, and not every one. In total, the table holds tens of thousands of clones. What was sequenced was PBMCs. The origin of the receptors is a woman aged 25-40 years in good health and CMV-seropositive.

V and J are TRBV15 and TRBJ1-2; 9 bases fit TRBD1. CDR1 is LNHNV, CDR2 YYDKDF, per germline (reference sequence). The CDR3 runs 13 residues. Germline trimming cut 7 bases from V and 6 bases from J; bases unmatched to any gene: 6. CDR3 DNA: TGTGCCACCAACTCCGGGACAGGGAATGGCTACACCTTC. Protein: CATNSGTGNGYTF.

The J gene is TRBJ1-2, the V gene TRBV29-1; D perhaps matches TRBD1 (6 bases). The CDR3 has 14 amino acids. V was trimmed by 7 bases and J by 0 bases, leaving 15 bases between them. Germline CDR1 SQVTM, CDR2 ANQGSEA. Here the CDR3 reads CSAYAGTTNYGYTF. As DNA, the CDR3 is TGCAGCGCCTACGCCGGGACAACTAACTATGGCTACACCTTC.

The rearrangement uses TRBV15 and TRBJ2-1; D call uncertain. Trimming took off 0 bases at V and 1 base at J, with 22 bases between the two ends. This CDR3 is built from 20 residues. Germline V gene sequence: CDR1 LNHNV, CDR2 YYDKDF (reference sequence). Written as DNA, the CDR3 is TGTGCCACCAGCAGAGATCCTCGCAATCTTCACAGTAGTTCCTACAATGAGCAGTTCTTC. Its protein is CATSRDPRNLHSSSYNEQFF.

The chain has TRBV13 and TRBJ2-2; D gene unclear. The CDR3 covers 11 residues. V dropped 4 bases and J dropped 9 bases, with 6 bases sitting between them. Germline CDR1 is PRHDT and CDR2 is FYEKMQ (reference sequence). CDR3 residues: CASSWLRELFF. CDR3 nucleotides: TGTGCCAGCAGCTGGCTTCGGGAGCTGTTTTTT.

The chain combines TRBV10-3 with TRBJ1-3, with a possible D match to TRBD1 (6 bases). Between the trimmed V and J ends, which lost 5 bases and 6 bases, there was a span of 14 bases. This CDR3 contains 14 residues. CDR1 and CDR2 (germline): ENHRY, SYGVKD. DNA for the CDR3: TGTGCCATCAGTAATTCAGACAGGCAAAACACCATATATTTT. This translates into CAISNSDRQNTIYF.

This chain links TRBV28 with TRBJ2-7; D gene unclear. Germline CDR1 MDHEN, CDR2 SYDVKM. The V and J ends lost 2 bases and 1 base respectively, with 9 bases between them. The CDR3 totals 14 residues. CDR3 sequence reads: CASSLTQSSYEQYF. The DNA for the CDR3 is TGTGCCAGCAGTTTAACACAGTCTTCCTACGAGCAGTACTTC.

This chain uses TRBV5-1 with TRBJ1-4; 9 nucleotides match TRBD1. The V and J ends lost 4 bases and 8 bases, in that order; junction bases with no gene match: 6. From germline, CDR1 is SGHRS and CDR2 YFSETQ. This CDR3 is 14 amino acids long. The CDR3 loop reads CASSRGQGGEKLFF. CDR3 DNA: TGCGCCAGCAGCCGGGGACAGGGAGGGGAAAAACTGTTTTTT.

The chain links TRBV11-3 to TRBJ2-3; 10 bases match TRBD2. The CDR3 sequence is 16 residues long. CDR1 and CDR2 from the germline V gene are SGHNT and YENEEA. J lost 5 bases, V lost 2 bases, and 7 bases had no gene match. CDR3 in amino acids: CASSLLAGGEGDTQYF. DNA of the CDR3: TGTGCCAGCAGCTTATTAGCGGGGGGTGAGGGAGATACGCAGTATTTT.

This sequence joins TRBV27 and TRBJ1-1; D is unclear. The V end was cut by 3 bases, the J end by 4 bases, with 9 bases between. The germline CDR1 and CDR2 sequences are MNHEY and SMNVEV (reference sequence). The CDR3 contains 13 residues. The CDR3: CASSLGSSTEAFF. The CDR3 DNA reads TGTGCCAGCAGTTTGGGCAGCAGCACTGAAGCTTTCTTT.

This chain connects TRBV7-8 to TRBJ1-5, with D perhaps TRBD1 (5 bases). This CDR3 is built from 15 residues. Germline values: CDR1 SGHVS, CDR2 FQNEAQ. V was clipped by 0 bases and J by 4 bases, with 10 bases between them. In DNA, the CDR3 is TGTGCCAGCAGCTTAGCCGGCAGGGCAAATCAGCCCCAGCATTTT. Residues: CASSLAGRANQPQHF.

The chain has TRBV7-2 and TRBJ1-2, with D unresolved. V was cut by 0 bases and J by 0 bases, with 11 bases left in between. The length of the CDR3 is 16 residues. CDR1 and CDR2 (germline): SGHTA, FQGNSA. The CDR3 region is CASSLASQESNYGYTF. CDR3 bases: TGTGCCAGCAGCTTAGCGAGTCAGGAATCTAACTATGGCTACACCTTC.

This chain joins TRBV28 and TRBJ1-4; 8 bases fit TRBD1. Germline trimming cut 4 bases from V and 0 bases from J; bases unmatched to any gene: 7. The CDR3 is 17 amino acids. CDR1 and CDR2 (germline): MDHEN, SYDVKM. The CDR3 coding sequence is TGTGCCAGCAGTTCCTGGGACAGGATGGCAACTAATGAAAAACTGTTTTTT. Encoded protein: CASSSWDRMATNEKLFF.

V and J are TRBV6-4 and TRBJ2-5; weak D call: TRBD1 (6 bases). CDR3 length: 15 residues. Between the trimmed V and J ends, which lost 11 bases and 4 bases, there was a span of 23 bases. Germline assignment: CDR1 MRHNA and CDR2 SNTAGT. The CDR3 DNA sequence: TGTGCCGGCGAGAGGCTTGGGGGCTCTGGAGAGACCCAGTACTTC. The encoded protein is CAGERLGGSGETQYF.

V and J are TRBV6-5 and TRBJ1-4, with D perhaps TRBD1 (6 bases). Germline values: CDR1 MNHEY, CDR2 SVGAGI. CDR3 length: 13 residues. V shed 2 bases and J shed 9 bases, with 10 bases lying between them. CDR3 sequence (DNA): TGTGCCAGCAGTTACCGGGACACTAAAAAACTGTTTTTT. Translation: CASSYRDTKKLFF.

The gene calls are TRBV28 and TRBJ1-1; D might be TRBD1 (5 bases). Germline V CDR1 and CDR2: MDHEN, SYDVKM. The CDR3 runs 14 residues. The V end lost 8 bases, the J end lost 4 bases, and 17 bases lay between the germline ends. The CDR3 DNA sequence: TGTGCCAGCCTAACTACAGGATGGGGCACTGAAGCTTTCTTT. It translates to CASLTTGWGTEAFF.

The rearrangement joins TRBV4-1 to TRBJ1-1, with D unclear. Germline-derived CDR1 and CDR2 are MGHRA and YSYEKL. The CDR3 sequence is 19 residues long. The germline V and J ends were trimmed by 2 bases and 4 bases, with 26 bases remaining between them. The CDR3 is CASSQQNLPGLGDFTEAFF. CDR3 bases: TGCGCCAGCAGCCAACAAAACCTCCCTGGGTTGGGTGACTTCACTGAAGCTTTCTTT.

CDR3 sequence: CASSPRGRPYEQYF. For the CDR3, the DNA is TGTGCCAGCTCACCACGGGGCAGACCCTACGAGCAGTACTTC. The rearrangement links TRBV18 to TRBJ2-7; maybe TRBD1 (5 bases). V was clipped by 1 base and J by 2 bases, with 9 bases between them. The CDR3 is 14 amino acids. Germline V gives CDR1 KGHSH, CDR2 LQKENI.

This rearrangement joins TRBV30 to TRBJ1-1; TRBD1 agrees at 7 bases. Germline V gene lookup returns CDR1 GTSNPN and CDR2 SVGIG (reference sequence). The junction had 5 bases not matched to a gene; V was cut back by 5 bases and J by 2 bases. The CDR3 length is 13 residues. The CDR3 DNA sequence: TGTGCCTGGGAGGGACAGCTAAACACTGAAGCTTTCTTT. Amino acid sequence: CAWEGQLNTEAFF.

The V gene is TRBV5-1, the J gene TRBJ2-3, with 8 bases identical to TRBD2. Germline loops: CDR1 SGHRS, CDR2 YFSETQ. The CDR3 sequence is 14 residues long. J was trimmed by 5 bases and V by 5 bases; bases with no gene match: 7. In DNA, the CDR3 is TGCGCCAGCAGGGTAGCGGGGAGGGGAGATACGCAGTATTTT. Protein product: CASRVAGRGDTQYF.

The chain couples TRBV5-1 to TRBJ1-1; D unresolved. The germline CDR1 and CDR2 sequences are SGHRS and YFSETQ. The CDR3 loop spans 13 amino acids. V lost 1 base and J lost 1, with 5 bases in between. The CDR3 region is CASSLTRNTEAFF. The CDR3 DNA sequence: TGCGCCAGCAGCTTGACACGGAACACTGAAGCTTTCTTT.

This chain joins TRBV28 and TRBJ2-3, with TRBD2 matching 11 bases. The CDR3 loop spans 18 amino acids. V shed 2 bases, J shed 2 bases, and the junction held 9 bases outside the gene matches. CDR1 is MDHEN and CDR2 is SYDVKM in the germline V gene. Here the CDR3 DNA reads TGTGCCAGCAGTTTAACTAGCGGGGGCACCGCTTACACAGATACGCAGTATTTT. It is translated as CASSLTSGGTAYTDTQYF.

The rearrangement uses TRBV29-1 and TRBJ2-1, with D possibly being TRBD2 (7 bases). V was pared by 7 bases and J by 8 bases, with 12 bases between. Germline lookup yields CDR1 SQVTM and CDR2 ANQGSEA. The CDR3 totals 11 residues. The CDR3: CSARGAHEQFF. The CDR3 DNA reads as TGCAGCGCCCGGGGGGCGCATGAGCAGTTCTTC.

The V call is TRBV7-9, the J call TRBJ1-1; D gene unclear. CDR1 is SEHNR and CDR2 is FQNEAQ in the germline V gene (reference sequence). V lost 5 bases and J lost 1, with 11 bases in between. The CDR3 is 14 residues long. The CDR3 DNA is TGTGCCAGCAGCCGCTTAACACCGAACACTGAAGCTTTCTTT. Protein: CASSRLTPNTEAFF.

This chain uses TRBV30 with TRBJ1-2; TRBD1 matches at 7 bases. This CDR3 has 12 amino acids. CDR1 and CDR2 (germline): GTSNPN, SVGIG (reference sequence). The J segment lost 7 bases and the V segment lost 3 bases, leaving 5 bases of the junction unmatched. The CDR3 DNA sequence: TGTGCCTGGAGGGAGACAGGGCGTGGCTACACCTTC. Translating it yields CAWRETGRGYTF.

The rearrangement joins TRBV7-6 to TRBJ2-1; possible D gene TRBD2, 9 bases. The germline gives CDR1 SGHVS, CDR2 FNYEAQ. The CDR3 runs 18 residues. Trimming shortened V by 0 bases and J by 5 bases, and 20 bases separated the two germline ends. The chain's CDR3 is CASSLAQGAGGTHNEQFF. DNA of the CDR3: TGTGCCAGCAGCTTAGCTCAGGGGGCGGGGGGGACCCACAATGAGCAGTTCTTC.

The V call is TRBV19, the J call TRBJ1-2, with D possibly TRBD1 on 6 matching bases. V was pared by 6 bases and J by 0 bases, with 20 bases between. From germline, CDR1 is LNHDA and CDR2 SQIVND (reference sequence). This CDR3 is built from 17 residues. The CDR3 here is CASRRVVDRPTNYGYTF. The CDR3 coding sequence is TGTGCCAGTAGGCGCGTCGTAGACAGGCCCACTAACTATGGCTACACCTTC.

The chain is built from TRBV2 and TRBJ2-3, with 9 bases aligning to TRBD1. V was clipped by 7 bases and J by 4 bases; unmatched bases: 3. The CDR3 consists of 13 residues. CDR1 and CDR2 (germline): SNHLY, FYNNEI. The DNA for the CDR3 is TGTGCCAGCATAGGGACAGGGCCAGATACGCAGTATTTT. It yields the protein CASIGTGPDTQYF.